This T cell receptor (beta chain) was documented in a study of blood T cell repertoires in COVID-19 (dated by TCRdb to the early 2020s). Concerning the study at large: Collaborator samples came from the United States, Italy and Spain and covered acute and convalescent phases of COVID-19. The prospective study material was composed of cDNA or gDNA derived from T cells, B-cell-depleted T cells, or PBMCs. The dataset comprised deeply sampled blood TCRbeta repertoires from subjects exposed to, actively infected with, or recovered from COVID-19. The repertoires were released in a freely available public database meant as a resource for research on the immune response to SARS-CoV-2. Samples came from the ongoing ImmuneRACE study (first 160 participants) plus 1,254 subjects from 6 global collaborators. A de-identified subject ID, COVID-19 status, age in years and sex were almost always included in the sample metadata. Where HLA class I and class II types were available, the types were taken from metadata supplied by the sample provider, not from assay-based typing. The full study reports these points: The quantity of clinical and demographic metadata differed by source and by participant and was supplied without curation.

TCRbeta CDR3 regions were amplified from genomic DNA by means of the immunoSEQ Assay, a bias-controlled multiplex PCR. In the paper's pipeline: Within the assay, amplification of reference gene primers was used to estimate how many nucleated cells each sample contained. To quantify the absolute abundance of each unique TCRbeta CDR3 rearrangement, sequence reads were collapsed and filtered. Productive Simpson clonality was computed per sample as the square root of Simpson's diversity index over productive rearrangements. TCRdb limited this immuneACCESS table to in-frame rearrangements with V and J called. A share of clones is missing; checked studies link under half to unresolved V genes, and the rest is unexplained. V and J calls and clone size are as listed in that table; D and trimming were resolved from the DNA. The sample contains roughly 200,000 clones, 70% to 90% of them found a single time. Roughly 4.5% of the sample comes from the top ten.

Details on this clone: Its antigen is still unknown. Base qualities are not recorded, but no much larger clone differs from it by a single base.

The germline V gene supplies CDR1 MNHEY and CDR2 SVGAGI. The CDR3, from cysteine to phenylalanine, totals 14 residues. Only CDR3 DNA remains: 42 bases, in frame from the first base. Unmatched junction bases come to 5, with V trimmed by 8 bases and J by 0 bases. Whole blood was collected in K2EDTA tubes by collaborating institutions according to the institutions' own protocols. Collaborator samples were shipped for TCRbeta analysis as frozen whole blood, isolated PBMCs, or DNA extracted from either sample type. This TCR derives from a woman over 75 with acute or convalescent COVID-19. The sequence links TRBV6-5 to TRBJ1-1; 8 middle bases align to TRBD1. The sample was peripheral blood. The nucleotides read TGTGCCAGCGGGATGACAGGGGTGAACACTGAAGCTTTCTTT. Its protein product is CASGMTGVNTEAFF.